This TCR beta chain was captured by sequencing in a study of cytomegalovirus exposure and HLA in healthy donors. The study ran its PCR with 60 Vbeta and 13 Jbeta primers. Libraries were prepared by immunoSEQ multiplex PCR; TCRdb keeps only in-frame clonotypes and omits some of them. The sample includes about 190,000 clones, about 86% of them seen just once. The CDR3 length is 11 residues. Deletions cut 7 bases from V and 3 bases from J, with 10 bases between. Germline values: CDR1 SQVTM, CDR2 ANQGSEA. Points from the study as a whole: Some V segments, TRBV6-2 and TRBV6-3 among them, were indistinguishable and were therefore excluded. Some TCR beta chains (more than 150 of them) were listed as cytomegalovirus-associated. V- and J-gene trimming of TCR beta was linked (in a later analysis) to a missense DCLRE1C variant. Researchers reported that a few CMV-associated chains were confirmed in vitro as CMV antigen-specific.

As concerns this clone: Its antigen is unknown. The same CDR3 can be traced to other DNA sequences in this sample.

The specimen was PBMCs. This sequence originates from a woman aged 25 to 45 in good health and CMV-seronegative. The chain is built from TRBV29-1 and TRBJ2-7; tentative D call: TRBD2 (6 bases). The CDR3 nucleotides read TGCAGCGCGGGGGATGACTACGAGCAGTACTTC. It translates to CSAGDDYEQYF.